The 5 T cell receptor beta chains below were found in one sample sequenced in a study of blood T cell repertoires in COVID-19. Using immunoSEQ multiplex PCR, the repertoire was profiled, and TCRdb retains in-frame clones only, with some absent. Among fewer than 80,000 clones listed, roughly nine tenths were seen once. What was sequenced was peripheral blood. These receptors all stem from a woman older than 75 with active or convalescent COVID-19.

V is TRBV5-1 and J is TRBJ2-7; TRBD1 matches 8 bases. Germline-derived CDR1 and CDR2 are SGHRS and YFSETQ. The CDR3 sequence is 13 residues long. Germline trimming cut 4 bases from V and 2 bases from J; bases unmatched to any gene: 2. The CDR3 DNA follows: TGCGCCAGCAGCCAGACAGGGGCCTACGAGCAGTACTTC. Amino acid sequence: CASSQTGAYEQYF.

The chain joins TRBV7-9 to TRBJ2-6, with TRBD1 as a possible D gene (5 bases). V lost 9 bases, J lost 4 bases, and 13 bases lay in between. Germline V CDR1 and CDR2: SEHNR, FQNEAQ (reference sequence). There are 14 residues in the CDR3. CDR3 sequence: CAREQGSGANVLTF. DNA for the CDR3: TGTGCCAGGGAGCAGGGCTCCGGGGCCAACGTCCTGACTTTC.

V is TRBV5-1 and J is TRBJ2-3; 8 bases align to TRBD1. Germline V gene data show CDR1 as SGHRS and CDR2 as YFSETQ. There are 15 residues in the CDR3. J lost 0 bases, V lost 4 bases, and 4 bases had no gene match. CDR3 region: CASSLTGASTDTQYF. DNA of the CDR3: TGCGCCAGCAGCCTGACAGGGGCTAGCACAGATACGCAGTATTTT.

The chain couples TRBV9 to TRBJ2-5; 11 nucleotides align to TRBD2. V lost 3 bases to trimming and J lost 2 bases; unmatched junction nucleotides: 9. The germline gives CDR1 SGDLS, CDR2 YYNGEE. The CDR3 consists of 17 residues. The CDR3 sequence is CASSARRLAGIQETQYF. CDR3 in DNA: TGTGCCAGCAGCGCTCGAAGACTAGCGGGGATACAAGAGACCCAGTACTTC. The full variable domain, its missing parts supplied by reference TRBV9 and TRBJ2-5, is DSGVTQTPKHLITATGQRVTLRCSPRSGDLSVYWYQQSLDQGLQFLIQYYNGEERAKGNILERFSAQQFPDLHSELNLSSLELGDSALYFCASSARRLAGIQETQYFGPGTRLLVL.

The V call is TRBV3-1 (or the pseudogene TRBV3-2), the J call TRBJ2-1, with TRBD2 as a possible D gene (6 bases). V was cut by 4 bases and J by 2 bases, with 12 bases left in between. Germline V gene data show CDR1 as LGHDT and CDR2 as YNNKEL (reference sequence). This CDR3 region has 15 residues. This chain's CDR3 is CASSRGTEAYNEQFF. In DNA, the CDR3 is TGTGCCAGCAGCCGTGGGACTGAAGCCTACAATGAGCAGTTCTTC.